A selection of T cell receptor beta chains follows, all from one sample in a study of blood T cell repertoires in COVID-19. Sequenced by immunoSEQ multiplex PCR; TCRdb stores in-frame clones only, minus some. The sample comprises more than 25,000 clones, less than 95% of which are singletons, and over 0.95% rests with the top ten. Sequenced: peripheral blood. The receptors shown here come from a man in his 70s with active or convalescent COVID-19. CDR3s include the opening cysteine and the closing phenylalanine or tryptophan. D genes are given only for firm matches. Size is omitted from some rows. Given values are once, few, many or a class for expanded clones.

D,size,J,V,DNA,CDR3
NA,NA,TRBJ1-2,TRBV7-2,TGTGCCAGCAGCTTAGATCGGACTAGTTATGGCTACACCTTC,CASSLDRTSYGYTF
NA,NA,TRBJ2-7,TRBV6-2/TRBV6-3,TGTGCCAGCAGTGGACATGCTGACTCCTACGAGCAGTACTTC,CASSGHADSYEQYF
NA,NA,TRBJ1-2,TRBV19,TGTGCCAGTAGTATAGCGAGGGGGTCTTCGGACTATGGCTACACCTTC,CASSIARGSSDYGYTF
TRBD1,NA,TRBJ2-1,TRBV5-1,TGCGCCAGCAGCTTCTCCGGGACAGGGGCTAGTGGGGAGCAGTTCTTC,CASSFSGTGASGEQFF
NA,once,TRBJ1-5,TRBV6-5,TGTGCCAGCAGTTACGGACTCAATCAGCCCCAGCATTTT,CASSYGLNQPQHF
NA,NA,TRBJ1-5,TRBV2,TGTGCCAGCAACCGACAGGTGGAAGTAGCCCAGCATTTT,CASNRQVEVAQHF
NA,NA,TRBJ2-7,TRBV5-1,TGCGCCAGCAGCTTGAAGGGGAATTACGAGCAGTACTTC,CASSLKGNYEQYF
TRBD2,NA,TRBJ2-1,TRBV7-2,TGTGCCAGCACAGCGGGGCGGAGGGAGCAGTTCTTC,CASTAGRREQFF
NA,NA,TRBJ2-6,TRBV12-5,TGTGCTAGTGGTCCACAACCTGGGGCCAACGTCCTGACTTTC,CASGPQPGANVLTF
NA,NA,TRBJ2-3,TRBV7-8,TGTGCCAGCAGCCAGAGGGCAATAACAGATACGCAGTATTTT,CASSQRAITDTQYF
TRBD2,NA,TRBJ2-3,TRBV19,TGTGCCAGCCGACTAGCGGGGGGGCTGGATACGCAGTATTTT,CASRLAGGLDTQYF
TRBD1,NA,TRBJ1-3,TRBV3-1/TRBV3-2,TGTGCCAGCAGCCAAGACGTTACAGGGGGAAAGAATGGATATTCTGGAAACACCATATATTTT,CASSQDVTGGKNGYSGNTIYF
NA,NA,TRBJ2-7,TRBV19,TGTGCCAGTAGTACCTTGACAGGACCTAGCTCCTACGAGCAGTACTTC,CASSTLTGPSSYEQYF
NA,NA,TRBJ1-1,TRBV5-1,TGCGCCAGCAGCTCCGTGGTAACTTCCAATCGAGCTTTCTTT,CASSSVVTSNRAFF
NA,NA,TRBJ1-1,TRBV6-4,TGTGCCAGCAGCTTACAGATGAACACTGAAGCTTTCTTT,CASSLQMNTEAFF
NA,NA,TRBJ1-5,TRBV4-3,TGCGCCAGCAGCCAATTCAGGGGAAATCAGCCCCAGCATTTT,CASSQFRGNQPQHF
NA,NA,TRBJ2-5,TRBV15,TGTGCCACCAGCAGAGATAGACAGCAAGAGACCCAGTACTTC,CATSRDRQQETQYF
TRBD2,NA,TRBJ2-1,TRBV11-3,TGTGCCAGCAGTGTTAGCGGGAGTTCCTACAATGAGCAGTTCTTC,CASSVSGSSYNEQFF
TRBD1,once,TRBJ2-1,TRBV5-1,TGCGCCAGCAGCTCGACAGGGGGCCTTGAGCAGTTCTTC,CASSSTGGLEQFF
NA,few,TRBJ1-6,TRBV4-1,TGCGCCAGCAGCCAAGATTCAACACCTTATAATTCACCCCTCCACTTT,CASSQDSTPYNSPLHF
NA,NA,TRBJ1-4,TRBV15,TGTGCCACCAGCAGACAGGGGCCTCTGAAAAAACTGTTTTTT,CATSRQGPLKKLFF
TRBD2,NA,TRBJ2-3,TRBV6-2/TRBV6-3,TGTGCCAGCAGTTACGTGGCAGGGAGGGGCCCAGATACGCAGTATTTT,CASSYVAGRGPDTQYF